This TCR beta chain was recovered during a study of T cell responses to AZD1222 COVID-19 vaccine. Study-level results: Sampling captured repertoires only after the peak T cell response. With two AZD1222 doses given, Spike-specific TCR breadth and depth both rose. Targets within unmutated variant regions were reportedly found for nearly half of spike-specific TCRs.

Turning to this clone: The target antigen is unknown.

Profiling relied on immunoSEQ multiplex PCR, and the TCRdb table lists in-frame clones only, not all of them. Among 85,000 to 100,000 clones listed, about 92% were seen once. Germline V lookup: CDR1 MNHEY, CDR2 SMNVEV (reference sequence). The ends were cut back, 2 bases at V and 5 bases at J, with 10 bases in the middle. This CDR3 is built from 13 residues. This TCR came from an adult in good health. The input for sequencing was peripheral blood, taken on day 0 of AZD1222 vaccination. This chain joins TRBV27 and TRBJ2-7; no firm D call. DNA for the CDR3: TGTGCCAGCAGTTTAGACTCCCTGCACGAGCAGTACTTC. Its translation is CASSLDSLHEQYF.